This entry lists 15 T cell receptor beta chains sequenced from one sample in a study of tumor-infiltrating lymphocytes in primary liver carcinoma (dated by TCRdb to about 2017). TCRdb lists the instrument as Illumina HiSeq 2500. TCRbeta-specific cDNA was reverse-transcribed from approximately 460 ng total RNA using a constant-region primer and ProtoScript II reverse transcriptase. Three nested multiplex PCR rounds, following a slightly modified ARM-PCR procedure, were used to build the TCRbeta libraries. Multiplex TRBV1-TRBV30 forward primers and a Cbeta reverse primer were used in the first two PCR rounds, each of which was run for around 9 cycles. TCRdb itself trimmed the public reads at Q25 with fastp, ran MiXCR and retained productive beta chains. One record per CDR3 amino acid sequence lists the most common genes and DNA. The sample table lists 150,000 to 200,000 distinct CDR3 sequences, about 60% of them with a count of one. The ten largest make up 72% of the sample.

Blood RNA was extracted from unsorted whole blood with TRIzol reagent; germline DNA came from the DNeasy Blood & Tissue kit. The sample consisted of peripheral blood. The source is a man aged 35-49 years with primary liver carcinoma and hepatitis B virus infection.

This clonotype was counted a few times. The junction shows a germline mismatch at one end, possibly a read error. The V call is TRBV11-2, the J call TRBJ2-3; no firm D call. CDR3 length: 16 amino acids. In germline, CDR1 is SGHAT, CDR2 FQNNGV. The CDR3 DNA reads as TGTGCCAGCAACTTAGGCTCATTCGCTAGTACAGATACGCAGTATTTT. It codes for CASNLGSFASTDTQYF. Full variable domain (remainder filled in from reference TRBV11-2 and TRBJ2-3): EAGVAQSPRYKIIEKRQSVAFWCNPISGHATLYWYQQILGQGPKLLIQFQNNGVVDDSQLPKDRFSAERLKGVDSTLKIQPAKLEDSAVYLCASNLGSFASTDTQYFGPGTRLTVL.

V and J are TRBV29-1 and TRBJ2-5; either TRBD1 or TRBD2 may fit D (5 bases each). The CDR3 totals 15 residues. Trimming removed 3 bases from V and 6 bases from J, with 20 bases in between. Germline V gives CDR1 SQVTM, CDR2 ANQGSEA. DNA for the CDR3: TGCAGCGTTGAGGAACTCGGGGCTAACGGAAAGACCCAGTACTTC. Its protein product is CSVEELGANGKTQYF.

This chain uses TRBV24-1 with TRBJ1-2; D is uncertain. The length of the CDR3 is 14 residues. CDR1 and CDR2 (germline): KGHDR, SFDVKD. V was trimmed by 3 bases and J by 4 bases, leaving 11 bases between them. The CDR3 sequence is CATSDAPRGYGYTF. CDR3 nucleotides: TGTGCCACCAGTGATGCTCCCCGGGGCTATGGCTACACCTTC.

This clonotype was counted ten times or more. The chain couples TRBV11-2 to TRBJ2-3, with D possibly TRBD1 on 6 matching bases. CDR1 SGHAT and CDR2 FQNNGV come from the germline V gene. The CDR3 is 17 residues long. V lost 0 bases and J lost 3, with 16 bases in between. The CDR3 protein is CASSLETPGVVTDTQYF. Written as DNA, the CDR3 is TGTGCCAGCAGCTTAGAGACCCCAGGGGTGGTTACAGATACGCAGTATTTT.

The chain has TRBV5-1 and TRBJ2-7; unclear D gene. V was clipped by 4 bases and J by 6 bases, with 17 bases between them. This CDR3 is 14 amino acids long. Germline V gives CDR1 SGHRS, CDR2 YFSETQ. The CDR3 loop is CASSPTRNSSEQYF. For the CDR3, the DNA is TGCGCCAGCAGCCCTACCCGCAATTCGTCCGAGCAGTACTTC.

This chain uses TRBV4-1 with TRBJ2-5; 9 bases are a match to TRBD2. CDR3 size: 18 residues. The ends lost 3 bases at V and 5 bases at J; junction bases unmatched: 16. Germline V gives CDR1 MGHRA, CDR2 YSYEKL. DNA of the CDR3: TGCGCCAGCAGCCAGGGCAACCTGGGACTAGCCTCCGCCGAGACCCAGTACTTC. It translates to CASSQGNLGLASAETQYF.

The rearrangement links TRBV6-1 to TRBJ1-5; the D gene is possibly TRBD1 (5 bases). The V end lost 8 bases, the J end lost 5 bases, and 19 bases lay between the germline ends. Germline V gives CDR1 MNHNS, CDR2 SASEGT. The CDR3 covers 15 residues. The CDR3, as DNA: TGTGCCAGCGTGGGAGGGGCCCGGTGGGATCAGCCCCAGCATTTT. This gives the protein CASVGGARWDQPQHF.

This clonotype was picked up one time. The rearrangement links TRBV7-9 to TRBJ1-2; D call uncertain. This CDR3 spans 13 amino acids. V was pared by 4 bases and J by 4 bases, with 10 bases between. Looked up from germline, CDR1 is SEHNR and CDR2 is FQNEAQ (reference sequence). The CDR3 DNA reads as TGTGCCAGCAGCTCAGAGAAATTCTATGGCTACACCTTC. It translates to CASSSEKFYGYTF.

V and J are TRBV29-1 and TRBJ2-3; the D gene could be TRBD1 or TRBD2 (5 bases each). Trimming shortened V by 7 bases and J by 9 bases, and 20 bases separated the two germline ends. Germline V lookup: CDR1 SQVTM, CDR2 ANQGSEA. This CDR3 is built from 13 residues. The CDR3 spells CSDRDAEAPTQYF. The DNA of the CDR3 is TGCAGCGACCGGGACGCAGAGGCCCCCACGCAGTATTTT.

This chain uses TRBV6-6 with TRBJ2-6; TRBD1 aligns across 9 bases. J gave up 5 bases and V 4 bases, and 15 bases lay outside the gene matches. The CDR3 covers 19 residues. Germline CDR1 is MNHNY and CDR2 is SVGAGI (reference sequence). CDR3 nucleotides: TGTGCCAGCAGTTTTGGACGACAGGGGGGAGGGTCTTGGGCCAACGTCCTGACTTTC. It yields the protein CASSFGRQGGGSWANVLTF.

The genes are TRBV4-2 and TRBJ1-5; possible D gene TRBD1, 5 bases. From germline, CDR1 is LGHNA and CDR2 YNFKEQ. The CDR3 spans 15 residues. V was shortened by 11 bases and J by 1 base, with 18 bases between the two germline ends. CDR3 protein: CAGNQDWGSNQPQHF. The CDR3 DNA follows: TGTGCCGGCAACCAAGATTGGGGGAGCAATCAGCCCCAGCATTTT.

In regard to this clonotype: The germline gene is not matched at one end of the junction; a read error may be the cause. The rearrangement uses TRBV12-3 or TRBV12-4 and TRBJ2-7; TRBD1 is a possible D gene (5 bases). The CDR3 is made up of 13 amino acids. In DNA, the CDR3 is TGTCCCAGCAGTTCCTCAGGGTGGGACGAGCAGTACTTC. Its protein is CPSSSSGWDEQYF.

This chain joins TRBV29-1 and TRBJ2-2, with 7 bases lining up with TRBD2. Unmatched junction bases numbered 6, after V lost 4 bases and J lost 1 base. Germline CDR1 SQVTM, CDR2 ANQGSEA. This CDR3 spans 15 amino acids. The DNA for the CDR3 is TGCAGCGTTGGATTGGTAGCGGGGAACACCGGGGAGCTGTTTTTT. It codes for CSVGLVAGNTGELFF.

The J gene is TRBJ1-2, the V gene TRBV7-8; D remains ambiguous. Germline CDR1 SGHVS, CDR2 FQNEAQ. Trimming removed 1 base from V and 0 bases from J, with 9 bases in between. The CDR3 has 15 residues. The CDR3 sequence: CASSLVYGANYGYTF. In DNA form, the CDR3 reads TGTGCCAGCAGCTTAGTCTACGGAGCTAACTATGGCTACACCTTC.

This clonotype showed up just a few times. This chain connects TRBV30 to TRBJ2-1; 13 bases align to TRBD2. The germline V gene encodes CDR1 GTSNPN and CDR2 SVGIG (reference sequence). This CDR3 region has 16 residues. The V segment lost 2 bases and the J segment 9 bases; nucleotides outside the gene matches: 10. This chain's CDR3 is CAWSPRTSGSYFEQFF. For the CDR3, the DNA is TGTGCCTGGAGTCCCCGGACTAGCGGGAGTTATTTTGAGCAGTTCTTC.